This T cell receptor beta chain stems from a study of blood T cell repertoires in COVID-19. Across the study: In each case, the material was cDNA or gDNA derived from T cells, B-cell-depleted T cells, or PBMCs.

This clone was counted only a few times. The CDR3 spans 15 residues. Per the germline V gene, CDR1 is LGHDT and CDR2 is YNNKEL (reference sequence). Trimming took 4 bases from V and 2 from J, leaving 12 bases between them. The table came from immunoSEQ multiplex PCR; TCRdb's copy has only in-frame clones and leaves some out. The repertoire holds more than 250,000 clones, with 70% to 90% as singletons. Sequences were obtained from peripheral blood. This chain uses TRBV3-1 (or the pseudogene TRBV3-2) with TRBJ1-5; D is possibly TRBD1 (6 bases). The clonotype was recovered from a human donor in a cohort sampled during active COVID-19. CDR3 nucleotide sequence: TGTGCCAGCAGCCGTGGCAGGGGCGGCAATCAGCCCCAGCATTTT. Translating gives CASSRGRGGNQPQHF.